Following are 5 T cell receptor beta chains from one sample sequenced in a study of T cell changes during pregnancy in multiple sclerosis. Here immunoSEQ multiplex PCR was the method, and the copy in TCRdb shows in-frame clones only, minus some. The data show 70,000 to 75,000 clones, with approximately 91% seen just once and around 3% held by the top ten. Sequenced here: peripheral blood, sampled before pregnancy. Receptor source: a female donor with multiple sclerosis, enrolled in a pregnancy study.

V usage is TRBV5-4 and J usage is TRBJ2-1; D unresolved. CDR1 is SGHNT, CDR2 YYREEE, per germline (reference sequence). V lost 0 bases and J 2 bases, leaving 9 bases between the germline ends. The CDR3 totals 15 residues. This chain's CDR3 is CASSLGVAAYNEQFF. CDR3 coding DNA: TGTGCCAGCAGCTTGGGCGTCGCGGCCTACAATGAGCAGTTCTTC. Supplemented by reference TRBV5-4 and TRBJ2-1, the full variable domain reads ETGVTQSPTHLIKTRGQQVTLRCSSQSGHNTVSWYQQALGQGPQFIFQYYREEENGRGNFPPRFSGLQFPNYSSELNVNALELDDSALYLCASSLGVAAYNEQFFGPGTRLTVL.

This clone has only one observation. The chain carries TRBV5-5 and TRBJ2-7, with 11 bases lining up with TRBD1. The V and J ends lost 4 bases and 7 bases, in that order; junction bases with no gene match: 4. Germline V gives CDR1 SGHKS, CDR2 YYEKEE (reference sequence). There are 13 residues in the CDR3. CDR3 amino acids: CASSRGTGGEQYF. In nucleotides, the CDR3 is TGTGCCAGCAGCCGGGGGACAGGGGGTGAGCAGTACTTC.

The chain links TRBV2 to TRBJ2-5; D possibly corresponds to TRBD1 (5 bases). The CDR3 totals 13 residues. Germline loops: CDR1 SNHLY, CDR2 FYNNEI. V lost 6 bases and J lost 5, with 13 bases in between. In DNA, the CDR3 is TGTGCCAGCAGACTGACAGTAGGGGAGACCCAGTACTTC. It translates to CASRLTVGETQYF.

The chain employs TRBV9 and TRBJ2-2; the D gene is possibly TRBD1 (6 bases). Looked up from germline, CDR1 is SGDLS and CDR2 is YYNGEE. The length of the CDR3 is 19 residues. Trimming stripped 0 bases from V and 7 bases from J, with 25 bases between. CDR3 nucleotides: TGTGCCAGCAGCGTAGCGGACAGAACGCCTTTGGGCCTTTTCGGGGAGCTGTTTTTT. It codes for CASSVADRTPLGLFGELFF. The variable domain in full, completed from reference TRBV9 and TRBJ2-2, reads DSGVTQTPKHLITATGQRVTLRCSPRSGDLSVYWYQQSLDQGLQFLIQYYNGEERAKGNILERFSAQQFPDLHSELNLSSLELGDSALYFCASSVADRTPLGLFGELFFGEGSRLTVL.

The rearrangement uses TRBV29-1 and TRBJ2-7; 7 bases map to TRBD1. The CDR3 runs to 12 residues. CDR1 SQVTM and CDR2 ANQGSEA come from the germline V gene. After removal of 0 bases from V and 9 bases from J, the junction contained 5 bases not matched to a gene. The CDR3 coding sequence is TGCAGCGTTGAAGATATAGGGGGCGGGCAGTACTTC. This translates into CSVEDIGGGQYF.